This T cell receptor beta chain was profiled in a study of blood T cell repertoires in COVID-19. In the study overall: Donors in the United States, Italy and Spain gave samples during acute or convalescent COVID-19. T cells, B-cell-depleted T cells, or PBMCs provided the cDNA or gDNA that served as material.

As processed by the authors: Amplifying reference gene primers gave estimates of nucleated cell counts. The assay was immunoSEQ multiplex PCR, and TCRdb's table has in-frame clones only and misses some. That table supplies the V and J calls and clone size; D and trimming were determined from the DNA. The table includes approximately 400,000 clones, about 91% detected once. This CDR3 has 15 residues. CDR1 SGHTA and CDR2 FQGNSA come from the germline V gene. V lost 5 bases and J 3 bases, leaving 14 bases between the germline ends. Patients at the Seattle site were enrolled during active infection and followed longitudinally.

This receptor was obtained from a woman aged 50 to 65 with COVID-19, enrolled during active disease. J is TRBJ1-5 and V is TRBV7-2; unclear D gene. Sequenced sample: peripheral blood. The CDR3 DNA sequence: TGTGCCAGCAGCCCATTCGCGAATTACAATCAGCCCCAGCATTTT. Translated: CASSPFANYNQPQHF.